One sample yielded the 4 T cell receptor beta chains listed below, sequenced in a study of blood T cells in healthy people across ages. Primers used in a second PCR of roughly 6 to 12 cycles were a sample-barcoded 5' primer and a J-beta primer mix. A single record per CDR3 protein comes from TCRdb applying MiXCR to the 5' RACE reads. This table has around 1.1 million distinct CDR3 sequences, roughly two fifths appearing once. The sequenced material came from blood. The receptors stem from a man aged 18-30 years in good health.

The rearrangement uses TRBV6-2 or TRBV6-3 and TRBJ1-1, with D tentatively TRBD1 (6 bases). Germline V gene data show CDR1 as MNHEY and CDR2 as SVGEGT. V gave up 3 bases and J gave up 8 bases, with 16 bases separating them. The CDR3 extends over 14 amino acids. CDR3 residues: CASSYRRGSDEAFF. In nucleotides, the CDR3 is TGTGCCAGCAGTTATCGCAGGGGATCGGACGAAGCTTTCTTT.

This clonotype was found a few times. The chain has TRBV6-2 or TRBV6-3 and TRBJ1-5; no clear D gene. This CDR3 spans 14 amino acids. V lost 2 bases and J lost 4, with 9 bases in between. Germline assignment: CDR1 MNHEY and CDR2 SVGEGT. The CDR3 reads CASSYGLRNQPQHF. CDR3 DNA: TGTGCCAGCAGTTACGGACTGAGGAATCAGCCCCAGCATTTT.

This clonotype was counted a few times. The chain has TRBV6-5 and TRBJ2-1; 12 bases map to TRBD2. The CDR3 totals 17 residues. V shed 4 bases and J 3 bases; nucleotides not matched to a gene: 7. CDR1 MNHEY and CDR2 SVGAGI come from the germline V gene. The CDR3 DNA reads as TGTGCCAGCAGTTCCCTAAGACTAGCGGGGGACTACAATGAGCAGTTCTTC. It translates to CASSSLRLAGDYNEQFF.

The V call is TRBV28, the J call TRBJ2-1; the D is unclear. TRBJ2-7 matches the DNA end more closely, so the J call is doubtful. The CDR3 is made up of 13 amino acids. Germline values: CDR1 MDHEN, CDR2 SYDVKM. CDR3 sequence: CASHIDSYNEQYF. The CDR3 DNA is TGTGCCAGCCACATCGACTCCTACAATGAGCAGTACTTC.